The 8 T cell receptor beta chains presented below share a single source sample, sequenced in a study of cytomegalovirus exposure and HLA in healthy donors. 13 Jbeta primers and 60 Vbeta primers were used for the PCR. Profiling relied on immunoSEQ multiplex PCR, and the TCRdb table lists in-frame clones only, not all of them. This sample has more than 85,000 clones, with 69% found just once. Sequencing was carried out using PBMCs. The receptors stem from a woman in her 70s in good health and CMV-seropositive.

The chain couples TRBV4-2 to TRBJ1-5; no clear D gene. The CDR3 contains 16 residues. Trimming cost V 0 bases and J 0 bases, with 9 bases left between them. Germline values: CDR1 LGHNA, CDR2 YNFKEQ. In nucleotides, the CDR3 is TGTGCCAGCAGCCAAGAGGGCCCCTATAGCAATCAGCCCCAGCATTTT. Protein product: CASSQEGPYSNQPQHF.

The V gene is TRBV6-5, the J gene TRBJ1-2, with D perhaps matching TRBD1 (5 bases). CDR3 length: 14 residues. V lost 0 bases, J lost 7 bases, and 12 bases lay in between. Germline values: CDR1 MNHEY, CDR2 SVGAGI. CDR3 coding DNA: TGTGCCAGCAGTTACTCCCAGGGATCCCCTGGCTACACCTTC. Its translation is CASSYSQGSPGYTF.

This clone was detected once. This chain links TRBV30 with TRBJ2-1, with 8 nucleotides matching TRBD2. Germline V gives CDR1 GTSNPN, CDR2 SVGIG (reference sequence). This CDR3 region has 15 residues. The V segment lost 1 base and the J segment 3 bases; nucleotides outside the gene matches: 5. The CDR3 region has the DNA TGTGCCTGGAGTGGCTTCGGGGGGGTCTACAATGAGCAGTTCTTC. Translation gives CAWSGFGGVYNEQFF.

This clone was counted between two and nine times. The chain couples TRBV2 to TRBJ2-7; 9 bases align to TRBD2. This CDR3 has 15 residues. CDR1 and CDR2 from the germline V gene are SNHLY and FYNNEI. V gave up 6 bases and J gave up 5 bases; unmatched junction bases: 11. The CDR3 sequence: CASRRTAGGLDEQYF. DNA of the CDR3: TGTGCCAGCAGGCGAACGGCGGGGGGGCTGGACGAGCAGTACTTC.

The count of this clone is one. Written as DNA, the CDR3 is TGTGCCAGCAGTTTATTCGGACAGGGAAATTTTTCACCCCTCCACTTT. Residues: CASSLFGQGNFSPLHF. The V and J genes are TRBV27 and TRBJ1-6, with 8 bases aligning to TRBD1. CDR1 MNHEY and CDR2 SMNVEV come from the germline V gene (reference sequence). V gave up 1 base and J gave up 9 bases; unmatched junction bases: 8. The CDR3 is made up of 16 amino acids.

This rearrangement joins TRBV12-5 to TRBJ1-1, with D maybe TRBD1 (6 bases). The length of the CDR3 is 16 residues. The V end was cut by 7 bases, the J end by 1 base, with 19 bases between. Germline V gene data show CDR1 as LGHNT and CDR2 as FRNRAP. CDR3 DNA: TGTGCTAGTGCCCGCAGGGGTACGCCACAGAACACTGAAGCTTTCTTT. Protein product: CASARRGTPQNTEAFF.

The chain uses TRBV19 and TRBJ1-1; D gene unclear. This CDR3 contains 13 residues. Trimming took 7 bases from V and 1 from J, leaving 10 bases between them. Looked up from germline, CDR1 is LNHDA and CDR2 is SQIVND (reference sequence). The CDR3 DNA sequence: TGTGCCAGTATGGGCACCGCGAACACTGAAGCTTTCTTT. It codes for CASMGTANTEAFF.

The rearrangement links TRBV27 to TRBJ1-4, with D possibly TRBD1 on 5 matching bases. Germline V CDR1 and CDR2: MNHEY, SMNVEV (reference sequence). V dropped 2 bases and J dropped 5 bases, with 12 bases sitting between them. This CDR3 comprises 15 residues. CDR3 nucleotides: TGTGCCAGCAGTTTACAGTCAGGGTTAAATGAAAAACTGTTTTTT. Amino acids: CASSLQSGLNEKLFF. Looking up the rest from reference TRBV27 and TRBJ1-4 gives the full variable domain: EAQVTQNPRYLITVTGKKLTVTCSQNMNHEYMSWYRQDPGLGLRQIYYSMNVEVTDKGDVPEGYKVSRKEKRNFPLILESPSPNQTSLYFCASSLQSGLNEKLFFGSGTQLSVL.